A selection of T cell receptor beta chains follows, all from one sample in a study of T cell changes during pregnancy in multiple sclerosis. Clones were sequenced by immunoSEQ multiplex PCR, and TCRdb holds only the in-frame ones, with some missing. The table has approximately 130,000 clones, about 96% seen once. The sample in question was peripheral blood, obtained after pregnancy. The origin of the receptors is a female donor with multiple sclerosis, enrolled in a pregnancy study. Both conserved end residues are part of each CDR3. A D gene is named only where the DNA matches it firmly. Not all rows give a size; the values are once, few, many and, for expanded clones, a class.

clone size	V gene	D gene	J gene	CDR3 protein	CDR3 DNA
.	TRBV5-1	TRBD2	TRBJ2-1	CASSQTGTSGTSEQFF	TGCGCCAGCAGCCAGACCGGGACTAGCGGTACCTCGGAGCAGTTCTTC
once	TRBV7-9	TRBD1	TRBJ1-2	CASSLSGGYGYTF	TGTGCCAGCAGCCTTTCAGGGGGTTATGGCTACACCTTC
few	TRBV7-3	.	TRBJ1-1	CASSQGVNTEAFF	TGTGCCAGCAGCCAAGGGGTGAACACTGAAGCTTTCTTT
.	TRBV6-1	TRBD2	TRBJ2-7	CASSATGTSGAPGSYEQYF	TGTGCCAGCAGTGCAACCGGGACTAGCGGCGCCCCGGGCTCCTACGAGCAGTACTTC
.	TRBV6-6	.	TRBJ2-2	CASRRVGELFF	TGTGCCAGCAGGCGGGTCGGGGAGCTGTTTTTT
.	TRBV29-1	.	TRBJ2-5	CSASRQETQYF	TGCAGCGCGTCCAGACAAGAGACCCAGTACTTC
.	TRBV7-9	TRBD1	TRBJ1-1	CASSSDRYAFF	TGTGCCAGCAGCTCGGACAGGTATGCTTTCTTT
.	TRBV6-1	.	TRBJ2-1	CASRTRSSYNEQFF	TGTGCCAGCAGGACTAGGTCCTCCTACAATGAGCAGTTCTTC
.	TRBV2	.	TRBJ2-7	CASSANSYEQYF	TGTGCCAGCAGTGCAAACAGCTACGAGCAGTACTTC
.	TRBV10-3	.	TRBJ1-3	CAISEFTASGNTIYF	TGTGCCATCAGTGAGTTCACAGCCTCTGGAAACACCATATATTTT
.	TRBV11-1	.	TRBJ2-7	CASSWRADFYEQYF	TGTGCCAGCAGCTGGCGGGCTGATTTCTACGAGCAGTACTTC
.	TRBV6-1	TRBD1	TRBJ1-2	CASSQDRVTYGYTF	TGTGCCAGCAGCCAAGACAGGGTCACCTATGGCTACACCTTC
.	TRBV11-2	TRBD1	TRBJ1-2	CASSPWTGSLYGYTF	TGTGCCAGCAGCCCCTGGACAGGGTCGTTGTATGGCTACACCTTC
.	TRBV27	.	TRBJ1-5	CASSLSSNQPQHF	TGTGCCAGCAGTTTATCCAGTAATCAGCCCCAGCATTTT
.	TRBV27	.	TRBJ2-1	CASSRAGVRDEQFF	TGTGCCAGCAGTCGGGCAGGGGTTCGGGATGAGCAGTTCTTC